These 13 T cell receptor beta chains were all obtained from the same sample, sequenced in a study of cytomegalovirus exposure and HLA in healthy donors. PCR primers comprised 60 Vbeta and 13 Jbeta primers. Libraries were prepared by immunoSEQ multiplex PCR; TCRdb keeps only in-frame clonotypes and omits some of them. The repertoire has 100,000 to 150,000 clones, over 75% of them found once; the top ten carry around 13%. The material sequenced was PBMCs. Receptors were obtained from a woman in her forties in good health and CMV-seropositive.

The table lists this clone with a count of one. The V call is TRBV29-1, the J call TRBJ2-2; 10 bases are shared with TRBD2. Losses at the gene ends were 7 bases for V and 5 bases for J; bases not matched to a gene: 13. Per the germline V gene, CDR1 is SQVTM and CDR2 is ANQGSEA. The CDR3 is 16 residues long. CDR3 amino acids: CSATLLAGAPTGELFF. DNA for the CDR3: TGCAGCGCTACCCTCCTAGCGGGAGCTCCGACCGGGGAGCTGTTTTTT.

The V gene is TRBV7-9, the J gene TRBJ2-1, with 7 bases lining up with TRBD2. V was pared by 5 bases and J by 4 bases, with 8 bases of the junction left unmatched. Germline lookup yields CDR1 SEHNR and CDR2 FQNEAQ (reference sequence). This CDR3 has 15 amino acids. In nucleotides, the CDR3 is TGTGCCAGCAGCCCCGGGACTACCCTTTACAATGAGCAGTTCTTC. Protein: CASSPGTTLYNEQFF.

J is TRBJ2-7 and V is TRBV9; tentatively, D is TRBD2 (5 bases). V was trimmed by 2 bases and J by 2 bases, leaving 14 bases between them. There are 15 residues in the CDR3. CDR1 and CDR2 from the germline V gene are SGDLS and YYNGEE. CDR3 sequence (DNA): TGTGCCAGCAGCGTCGACGGTGCGGGTACCTACGAGCAGTACTTC. It translates to CASSVDGAGTYEQYF.

V is TRBV19 and J is TRBJ2-5, with D tentatively TRBD2 (7 bases). Germline assignment: CDR1 LNHDA and CDR2 SQIVND (reference sequence). The CDR3 runs to 13 residues. Between the trimmed V and J ends, which lost 8 bases and 2 bases, there was a span of 12 bases. The CDR3 sequence is CASGGAGQETQYF. The CDR3 DNA follows: TGTGCCAGTGGGGGGGCCGGTCAAGAGACCCAGTACTTC.

This clone was observed a handful of times. The chain couples TRBV25-1 to TRBJ2-7; D may be TRBD1 (6 bases). V lost 5 bases to trimming and J lost 6 bases, with 20 bases between them. The CDR3 totals 15 residues. The germline V gene has CDR1 MGHDK and CDR2 SYGVNS. The CDR3 loop is CASSRLDSRSIEQYF. CDR3 DNA: TGTGCCAGCAGTCGTCTGGACAGTAGGTCGATCGAGCAGTACTTC.

The V call is TRBV5-1, the J call TRBJ1-6; D may be TRBD1 (5 bases). The CDR3 sequence is 14 residues long. The germline V gene has CDR1 SGHRS and CDR2 YFSETQ. The germline V and J ends were trimmed by 0 bases and 8 bases, with 9 bases remaining between them. CDR3 sequence reads: CASSLGGVDSPLHF. DNA of the CDR3: TGCGCCAGCAGCTTGGGGGGGGTTGATTCACCCCTCCACTTT.

V and J are TRBV25-1 and TRBJ2-1; tentatively, D is TRBD1 (6 bases). V gave up 7 bases and J gave up 3 bases, with 16 bases separating them. Germline-derived CDR1 and CDR2 are MGHDK and SYGVNS. The CDR3 has 15 residues. The CDR3 DNA reads as TGTGCCAGCAAATATCAGGGGACAAGCTACAATGAGCAGTTCTTC. Its translation is CASKYQGTSYNEQFF.

The chain employs TRBV9 and TRBJ2-1; the match to TRBD2 covers 12 bases. The CDR3 spans 13 residues. Germline CDR1 reads SGDLS; CDR2 reads YYNGEE. V was clipped by 7 bases and J by 10 bases; unmatched bases: 6. This chain's CDR3 is CASRGLAGGEQFF. For the CDR3, the DNA is TGTGCCAGCCGGGGTCTAGCGGGAGGGGAGCAGTTCTTC.

The chain joins TRBV5-1 to TRBJ1-1; 9 nucleotides align to TRBD1. Germline V gene data show CDR1 as SGHRS and CDR2 as YFSETQ. The CDR3 has 17 residues. The V and J ends lost 4 bases and 5 bases, in that order; junction bases with no gene match: 15. The CDR3, as DNA: TGCGCCAGCAGCGGGGGACAGGGTGGCCAGAGCGTTACTGAAGCTTTCTTT. This codes for CASSGGQGGQSVTEAFF. The complete variable domain, with remaining parts taken from reference TRBV5-1 and TRBJ1-1, reads KAGVTQTPRYLIKTRGQQVTLSCSPISGHRSVSWYQQTPGQGLQFLFEYFSETQRNKGNFPGRFSGRQFSNSRSEMNVSTLELGDSALYLCASSGGQGGQSVTEAFFGQGTRLTVV.

The DNA for the CDR3 is TGTGCCAGCAGCTCAGGGGGGTCCTACGAGCAGTACTTC. It encodes CASSSGGSYEQYF. The chain links TRBV5-4 to TRBJ2-7; the D gene is possibly TRBD1 (7 bases). This CDR3 has 13 amino acids. Germline CDR1 SGHNT, CDR2 YYREEE (reference sequence). V was trimmed by 3 bases and J by 1 base, leaving 8 bases between them.

This chain connects TRBV5-1 to TRBJ1-3, with a weak D call TRBD1 (5 bases). V was pared by 4 bases and J by 0 bases, with 14 bases between. This CDR3 contains 16 residues. Germline CDR1 is SGHRS and CDR2 is YFSETQ. The CDR3 protein is CASSVEGFSSGNTIYF. The CDR3 coding sequence is TGCGCCAGCAGCGTGGAGGGGTTCTCCTCTGGAAACACCATATATTTT.

This chain connects TRBV19 to TRBJ1-2; unclear D gene. CDR1 is LNHDA, CDR2 SQIVND, per germline (reference sequence). V was trimmed by 5 bases and J by 4 bases, leaving 8 bases between them. The CDR3 has 12 residues. This CDR3 is CASSRDSYGYTF. Written as DNA, the CDR3 is TGTGCCAGTAGTCGGGATTCCTATGGCTACACCTTC.

This clone was detected a few times. This chain uses TRBV27 with TRBJ2-7, with a tentative D call TRBD1 (5 bases). Trimming shortened V by 2 bases and J by 0 bases, and 17 bases separated the two germline ends. Germline CDR1 MNHEY, CDR2 SMNVEV (reference sequence). The CDR3 sequence is 17 residues long. The CDR3 here is CASSLPPWQGFSYEQYF. As DNA, the CDR3 is TGTGCCAGCAGTTTACCTCCCTGGCAGGGTTTCTCCTACGAGCAGTACTTC.